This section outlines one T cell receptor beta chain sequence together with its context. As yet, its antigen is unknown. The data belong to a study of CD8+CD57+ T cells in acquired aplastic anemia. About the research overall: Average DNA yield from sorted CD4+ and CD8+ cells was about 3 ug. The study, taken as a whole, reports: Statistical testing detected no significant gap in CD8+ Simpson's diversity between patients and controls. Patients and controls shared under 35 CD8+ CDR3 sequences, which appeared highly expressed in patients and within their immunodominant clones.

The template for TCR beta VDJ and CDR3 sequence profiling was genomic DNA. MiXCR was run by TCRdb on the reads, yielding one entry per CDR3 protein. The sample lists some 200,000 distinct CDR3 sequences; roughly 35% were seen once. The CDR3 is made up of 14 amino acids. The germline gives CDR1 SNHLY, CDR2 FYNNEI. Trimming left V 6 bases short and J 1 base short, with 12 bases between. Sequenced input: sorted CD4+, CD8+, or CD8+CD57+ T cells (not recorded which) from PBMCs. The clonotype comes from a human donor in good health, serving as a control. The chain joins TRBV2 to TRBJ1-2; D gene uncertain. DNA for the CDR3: TGTGCCAGCAGAGGGATACTAGATAACTATGGCTACACCTTC. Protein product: CASRGILDNYGYTF.